This record covers a single T cell receptor (beta chain). CDR3 size: 16 residues. The junction had 7 bases not matched to a gene; V was cut back by 0 bases and J by 4 bases. From germline, CDR1 is SGHRS and CDR2 YFSETQ. The data were obtained in a study of cytomegalovirus exposure and HLA in healthy donors. Researchers ran the PCR with 60 Vbeta and 13 Jbeta primers. TCRdb keeps only in-frame clones here, not all; method: immunoSEQ multiplex PCR. The sample shows under 150,000 clones, 78% of them seen only once. The clonotype originates from a male donor in good health and CMV-seronegative. V gene TRBV5-1 combines with J gene TRBJ2-5; TRBD1 matches at 9 bases. Input material: PBMCs. The CDR3 DNA is TGCGCCAGCAGCTTGGGAGAGACAGGGGGGTCAGAGACCCAGTACTTC. This gives the protein CASSLGETGGSETQYF.